The 24 T cell receptor beta chains below were found in one sample sequenced in a study of T and B cells in COVID-19 patients. From blood, roughly 220-550 ng of genomic DNA served as TRB template. TRB rearrangements were amplified by multiplex PCR with BIOMED2 TRB-A/B primers. TCRdb re-called the multiplex PCR reads with MiXCR, one entry per CDR3 protein. This table has around 13,000 distinct CDR3 sequences, 25% appearing once. Material for sequencing was blood. The origin of the receptors is a human donor who had recovered from COVID-19.

This clonotype is labeled as medium-sized. The genes are TRBV27 and TRBJ2-3; TRBD2 might be the D (5 bases). The CDR3 is made up of 15 amino acids. CDR1 and CDR2 from the germline V gene are MNHEY and SMNVEV (reference sequence). V lost 7 bases to trimming and J lost 4 bases, with 18 bases between them. The CDR3 region has the DNA TGTGCCAGCACCCCTTCGAGGGCGGACTCAGATACGCAGTATTTT. Translation gives CASTPSRADSDTQYF.

The chain combines TRBV12-3 or TRBV12-4 with TRBJ2-7, with 7 bases matching TRBD2. This CDR3 has 14 amino acids. Trimming at V came to 10 bases and at J to 1 base, leaving 10 bases not matched to a gene. Here the CDR3 reads CATSGGSTSYEQYF. In DNA form, the CDR3 reads TGTGCCACCTCCGGCGGGAGCACTTCCTACGAGCAGTACTTC.

Ten or more counts support this clonotype. The chain is built from TRBV6-6 and TRBJ2-3; 10 nucleotides align to TRBD2. CDR1 is MNHNY, CDR2 SVGAGI, per germline (reference sequence). This CDR3 is 17 amino acids long. J was trimmed by 3 bases and V by 2 bases; bases with no gene match: 8. The DNA for the CDR3 is TGTGCCAGCAGTTACACCCTAGCGGGAGTGGGGACAGATACGCAGTATTTT. Translated, it gives CASSYTLAGVGTDTQYF.

Details on this clonotype: A read error may be the cause here, since a much bigger clone is one base away. The gene calls are TRBV6-5 and TRBJ2-1; D not resolved. The length of the CDR3 is 14 residues. Germline lookup yields CDR1 MNHEY and CDR2 SVGAGI. V was trimmed by 6 bases and J by 8 bases, leaving 17 bases between them. DNA of the CDR3: TGTGCCAGCAGGGCGAGTGGTGGGTACTATGAGCAGTTCTTC. It codes for CASRASGGYYEQFF.

This clonotype has at least ten counts. The chain joins TRBV12-3 or TRBV12-4 to TRBJ2-6; 7 bases are shared with TRBD1. V lost 6 bases, J lost 0 bases, and 8 bases stayed unmatched. This CDR3 contains 17 residues. This chain's CDR3 is CASRARTGNSGANVLTF. In DNA, the CDR3 is TGTGCCAGCAGGGCCCGGACAGGCAACTCTGGGGCCAACGTCCTGACTTTC.

Relative to its sample, this clonotype is medium-sized. J is TRBJ2-3 and V is TRBV29-1; D may be TRBD1 (5 bases). V lost 4 bases and J lost 2, with 13 bases in between. The length of the CDR3 is 14 residues. CDR1 SQVTM and CDR2 ANQGSEA come from the germline V gene. In nucleotides, the CDR3 is TGCAGCGTTGCCCCGACAGTCTACACAGATACGCAGTATTTT. Translation: CSVAPTVYTDTQYF.

This clonotype has more than one count but fewer than ten. The CDR3 loop is CASSLFAGPREQYF. The CDR3 DNA reads TGTGCCAGCAGCTTGTTTGCAGGGCCGAGGGAGCAGTACTTC. V and J are TRBV5-6 and TRBJ2-7; possibly TRBD1 for D (5 bases). The CDR3 has 14 residues. Germline V gives CDR1 SGHDT, CDR2 YYEEEE. Trimming took off 1 base at V and 7 bases at J, with 15 bases between the two ends.

V usage is TRBV7-9 and J usage is TRBJ1-4; no definite D call. Germline V gene sequence: CDR1 SEHNR, CDR2 FQNEAQ (reference sequence). This CDR3 has 12 residues. V was trimmed by 4 bases and J by 8 bases, leaving 8 bases between them. The CDR3 DNA reads TGTGCCAGCAGCTCAGCGGTCGAAAAACTGTTTTTT. Its protein is CASSSAVEKLFF.

In its sample, this clonotype ranks as medium-sized. The chain carries TRBV19 and TRBJ1-3; D gene uncertain. The V end was cut by 8 bases, the J end by 4 bases, with 12 bases between. The CDR3 runs to 13 residues. Germline values: CDR1 LNHDA, CDR2 SQIVND (reference sequence). CDR3 amino acids: CASGRTVGNTIYF. The CDR3 coding sequence is TGTGCCAGTGGTCGGACGGTCGGAAACACCATATATTTT.

This clonotype was recorded at least ten times. This chain uses TRBV5-4 with TRBJ1-2; maybe TRBD1 (6 bases). V was shortened by 4 bases and J by 7 bases, with 14 bases between the two germline ends. Germline CDR1 is SGHNT and CDR2 is YYREEE (reference sequence). The CDR3 contains 13 residues. The CDR3 DNA is TGTGCCAGCAGCGCGCAGGACAGCTTTGGCTACACCTTC. Translation: CASSAQDSFGYTF.

This clonotype is classed as medium-sized. The chain joins TRBV6-5 to TRBJ2-7; 8 nucleotides align to TRBD2. The trim removed 6 bases at V and 9 bases at J, leaving 4 bases unmatched. CDR3 size: 11 residues. CDR1 is MNHEY, CDR2 SVGAGI, per germline. The CDR3 loop reads CASSPGGGQYF. CDR3 coding DNA: TGTGCCAGCAGCCCCGGGGGGGGGCAGTACTTC.

This clonotype turned up a few times. The chain carries TRBV20-1 and TRBJ1-6; D remains ambiguous. Germline lookup yields CDR1 DFQATT and CDR2 SNEGSKA (reference sequence). CDR3 size: 16 residues. V lost 0 bases to trimming and J lost 5 bases, with 14 bases between them. CDR3 protein: CSARDFARGDNSPLHF. DNA of the CDR3: TGCAGTGCTAGAGATTTCGCCCGAGGCGATAATTCACCCCTCCACTTT.

In nucleotides, the CDR3 is TGTGCCAGCAGCCAGACGACAGGGCAAGAGACCCAGTACTTC. It specifies CASSQTTGQETQYF. This chain connects TRBV14 to TRBJ2-5, with 7 bases aligning to TRBD1. There are 14 residues in the CDR3. V shed 3 bases and J 2 bases; nucleotides not matched to a gene: 3. CDR1 and CDR2 (germline): SGHDN, FVKESK.

This clonotype is deemed medium-sized. The chain combines TRBV5-5 with TRBJ2-3; no definite D call. The CDR3 is made up of 16 amino acids. CDR1 is SGHKS, CDR2 YYEKEE, per germline (reference sequence). V dropped 2 bases and J dropped 4 bases, with 17 bases sitting between them. CDR3 bases: TGTGCCAGCAGCTTTGGAGCCGCCCCTTCTGCAGATACGCAGTATTTT. Translated, it gives CASSFGAAPSADTQYF.

The rearrangement uses TRBV7-2 and TRBJ2-5, with a possible D match to TRBD1 (6 bases). The V gene's germline CDR1 is SGHTA and CDR2 FQGNSA. V gave up 3 bases and J gave up 5 bases, with 13 bases separating them. CDR3 length: 14 amino acids. CDR3 bases: TGTGCCAGCAGCTTTCCAACAGGGTTGGAGACCCAGTACTTC. It yields the protein CASSFPTGLETQYF.

This clonotype came up many times. The chain couples TRBV27 to TRBJ2-1; D may be TRBD1 (5 bases). CDR1 MNHEY and CDR2 SMNVEV come from the germline V gene (reference sequence). V lost 6 bases and J 3 bases, leaving 21 bases between the germline ends. The CDR3 totals 17 residues. The CDR3 reads CASRPYSGAFDYNEQFF. In DNA form, the CDR3 reads TGTGCCAGCAGACCTTACTCTGGGGCATTTGACTACAATGAGCAGTTCTTC.

As to this clonotype: It may be a read error: a sequence one base away is much more abundant. This chain uses TRBV6-1 with TRBJ2-7, with 13 bases that match TRBD2. The germline CDR1 and CDR2 sequences are MNHNS and SASEGT. This CDR3 has 17 residues. The J segment lost 3 bases and the V segment lost 7 bases, leaving 12 bases of the junction unmatched. In nucleotides, the CDR3 is TGTGCCAGCATTAACCGCCAGGGACTAGCGGGGCGCTACGAGCAGTACTTC. Protein: CASINRQGLAGRYEQYF.

The chain combines TRBV7-2 with TRBJ2-2; D not resolved. The V gene lost 3 bases and the J gene lost 6 bases, with 5 bases spanning the gap. The CDR3 consists of 12 residues. In germline, CDR1 is SGHTA, CDR2 FQGNSA. CDR3 sequence (DNA): TGTGCCAGCAGCTTTACGCCCGGGGAGCTGTTTTTT. Amino acid sequence: CASSFTPGELFF.

This clonotype is termed medium-sized. The V and J genes are TRBV15 and TRBJ2-7; D not resolved. Germline V CDR1 and CDR2: LNHNV, YYDKDF (reference sequence). This CDR3 spans 14 amino acids. V was pared by 1 base and J by 3 bases, with 10 bases between. Here the CDR3 reads CATSRGVGNYEQYF. CDR3 nucleotide sequence: TGTGCCACCAGCAGAGGAGTGGGGAACTACGAGCAGTACTTC.

This chain's CDR3 is CSAQRWGTGNQPQHF. The CDR3 coding sequence is TGCAGTGCCCAGAGGTGGGGGACAGGCAATCAGCCCCAGCATTTT. The V call is TRBV20-1, the J call TRBJ1-5; 7 bases agree with TRBD1. The CDR3 is made up of 15 amino acids. V was clipped by 6 bases and J by 2 bases; unmatched bases: 10. From germline, CDR1 is DFQATT and CDR2 SNEGSKA (reference sequence).

This clonotype is labeled as medium-sized (0.01 to 0.1%). The chain combines TRBV5-6 with TRBJ2-3; D gene uncertain. This CDR3 spans 15 amino acids. Germline V gives CDR1 SGHDT, CDR2 YYEEEE. V dropped 1 base and J dropped 3 bases, with 12 bases sitting between them. The CDR3 loop reads CASSLHLYTTDTQYF. The CDR3 region has the DNA TGTGCCAGCAGCTTGCACCTCTACACGACAGATACGCAGTATTTT.

This clonotype is medium-sized. The chain is built from TRBV6-4 and TRBJ2-3; 10 positions agree with TRBD1. Losses at the gene ends were 0 bases for V and 4 bases for J; bases not matched to a gene: 4. Germline CDR1 and CDR2: MRHNA and SNTAGT. The CDR3 has 16 residues. The CDR3 DNA reads as TGTGCCAGCAGTGACTCGAGACAGGGGGCCGCAGATACGCAGTATTTT. Its protein product is CASSDSRQGAADTQYF.

This clonotype is medium-sized. The genes are TRBV19 and TRBJ2-1, with 11 bases that match TRBD2. After removal of 9 bases from V and 6 bases from J, the junction contained 10 bases not matched to a gene. The CDR3 runs to 15 residues. Looked up from germline, CDR1 is LNHDA and CDR2 is SQIVND (reference sequence). The CDR3 loop is CASTWGLAAGNEQFF. The CDR3, as DNA: TGTGCCAGCACCTGGGGACTAGCGGCAGGCAATGAGCAGTTCTTC. The complete variable domain, with remaining parts taken from reference TRBV19 and TRBJ2-1, reads DGGITQSPKYLFRKEGQNVTLSCEQNLNHDAMYWYRQDPGQGLRLIYYSQIVNDFQKGDIAEGYSVSREKKESFPLTVTSAQKNPTAFYLCASTWGLAAGNEQFFGPGTRLTVL.

The table lists this clonotype with many counts. The genes are TRBV15 and TRBJ2-5; possibly TRBD1 or TRBD2 for D (6 bases each). The CDR3 totals 17 residues. V was cut by 5 bases and J by 5 bases, with 24 bases left in between. CDR1 is LNHNV, CDR2 YYDKDF, per germline (reference sequence). The CDR3 DNA follows: TGTGCCACCAGCCCTCAGGAGGGGGGCAGGAGAGGGGAGACCCAGTACTTC. Translated, it gives CATSPQEGGRRGETQYF.